The entry that follows covers one TCR beta chain sequence. The target antigen is unknown. PCR was performed a second time for about 7 to 11 cycles using a sample-barcoded 5' primer and a J-beta primer mix. At least 2.5 million CDR3-containing paired-end reads were obtained per sample. Each CDR3 protein gets one entry after TCRdb re-called the 5' RACE reads with MiXCR. Of over 1.5 million distinct CDR3 sequences listed, around 50% are singletons. They isolated at least 7 million PBMCs from each sample. This entry comes from a study of blood T cells in healthy people across ages. As for the study in general: Template-switching capture recovered about one barcoded beta molecule per two T cells.

Study results and limitations: The lack of PBMC sorting stopped any conclusive naive versus antigen-experienced comparison.

CDR1 SGHTA and CDR2 FQGNSA come from the germline V gene. The CDR3 loop spans 17 amino acids. V lost 6 bases and J 1 base, leaving 20 bases between the germline ends. The source of this sequence is a woman between 35 and 50 years old in good health. The V and J genes are TRBV7-2 and TRBJ2-3, with D possibly matching TRBD1 (5 bases). Sample: blood. The CDR3 region is CASRLLDSTLRTDTQYF. The DNA for the CDR3 is TGTGCCAGCAGGCTACTTGACAGCACTCTTCGCACAGATACGCAGTATTTT.